This T cell receptor (beta chain) was profiled in a study of cytomegalovirus exposure and HLA in healthy donors (TCRdb year 2017). Regarding the complete study: An earlier analysis of some 550 of the donors reported 250 to 300 Gb of sequence data and roughly 100 million unique TCR beta sequences from approximately 180 million T cells. Across some 400 genotyped donors of the cohort, an average of roughly 230,000 unique TCR beta nucleotide sequences per donor were sequenced, and roughly 18% of those sequences were non-productive. An early release that covered about 600 HLA-typed donors contained approximately 320 gigabases of sequencing data and approximately 85 million unique TCR sequences. The study used immunosequencing to profile the T cell repertoires of several hundred subjects and linked those repertoires to cytomegalovirus serostatus. In addition to the first cohort of 666 subjects, a separate validation cohort of over 90 different subjects was used. All discovery cohort repertoires had been generated using a single sequencing platform. Alongside the repertoire data, information on donor age, sex, ethnicity and CMV serostatus was compiled. A later genetic analysis took genome-wide SNP genotypes for about 65% of the 666 donors and used that subset as a discovery cohort. Among the roughly 400 genotyped donors, around 79% belonged to the genetic ancestry cluster associated with self-reported Caucasian donors. Typing coverage differed by locus: A, B, C, DRB1 and DQB1 were typed in about 620-640 donors, DQA1 in 522, DPA1 in roughly 590, and DPB1 in just under 490. High-throughput TCR immunosequencing, statistical association of individual TCRs with disease status, and machine learning were combined to predict cytomegalovirus infection status. In a later analysis, previously published TCR beta repertoires from about 640 donors were re-analyzed and high-resolution HLA genotyping was added so that TCR occurrence patterns could be studied. Rather than drawing on any new phenotypic data, the later analysis identified candidate immune exposures from TCR beta sequences and the way those sequences occurred across donors. The study was designed to test whether signatures of past pathogen exposure could be identified by cataloging public T cell receptors. In an earlier analysis of a few hundred of the donors, high-throughput TCR beta sequencing was used to judge whether each TCR beta V gene segment behaved as functional or pseudogenic. HLA typing included class I and class II loci at four-digit resolution. Roughly 5 DR-DQ haplotypes were handled as single units for association and clustering, since linkage in the cohort was strong. Points the paper makes about the study in general: Some IMGT-functional V segments, including TRBV6-2 and TRBV6-3, could not be distinguished by the 87-base-pair reads and were therefore excluded. Because HLA typing was missing for some donors at each locus, association tests included only the typed subset. For the cohort, immune exposure information was limited to CMV serostatus. A total of about 150 TCR beta chains were listed by the study as associated with cytomegalovirus. In a later analysis, some 17,000 TCR beta sequences were associated with specific HLA alleles at a false discovery rate of 0.05. In a later analysis, several top co-occurrence clusters were reported to appear linked to parvovirus B19, influenza, CMV and Epstein-Barr virus. When HLA alleles, especially DR and DQ, strongly co-occurred, TCR associations were difficult to assign to individual alleles. The presence/absence analyses assumed that sequencing depth was roughly uniform across donors, and that assumption may not be true. Compared with equally common non-associated chains, HLA-associated TCR beta chains in a later analysis were more clonally expanded and had lower generation probabilities. In both the original and validation cohorts, the classifier was reported to diagnose cytomegalovirus status with high specificity and sensitivity. V-gene and J-gene trimming of TCR beta chains was associated with a missense DCLRE1C variant in a later genetic analysis, and the association was replicated in an independent cohort. Three of the identified cytomegalovirus-associated TCR beta chains were confirmed in vitro to be specific for cytomegalovirus antigens. In an earlier analysis of around 600 of the donors, most TCR beta V segments appeared in productive rearrangements about 87% or about 30% of the time, broadly matching IMGT annotations. The sequencing pipeline was judged likely to have produced a cluster of highly shared sequence variants as a technical artifact. It was suggested by the authors that the approach could potentially be generalized to other disease states and immunological phenotypes. A later analysis found that most CMV-associated TCR beta chains appeared HLA-restricted, with HLA associations seemingly driven largely by CMV exposure. In a later genetic analysis, fewer N-insertions in productive TCRs were reported among donors in an Asian-associated ancestry cluster than the roughly 700-donor mean. Because counts were too low, 15 to 20 rarely observed V segments, including chromosome 9 orphons, were excluded from the earlier analysis of roughly 580 of the donors. Most TCR sequences were seen in very few donors, while some public TCRs were found in many individuals. A later analysis found that TCR association rates varied across HLA loci, with DRB1 alleles showing the most associated TCRs and HLA-C alleles the fewest. The cohort was sequenced for TCR beta chains only, and without alpha or paired-chain data the features that could be detected were limited. A further reported finding was that TCR beta sequences accurately predicted the HLA-A and HLA-B alleles for most subjects in the first cohort. Correlated functional status among segregating V segments might reflect linkage disequilibrium, but an unknown experimental factor could not be ruled out.

The cohort comprised more than 550 healthy bone marrow donors. All cohort members were sampled while nominally healthy, although unrecorded immune exposures were likely present. The donor was CMV seropositive and belonged to the group of over 250 seropositive cohort members. A peripheral blood sample was provided by each donor, and peripheral blood mononuclear cells were used for TCR beta sequencing. Genomic DNA extraction from the blood cell samples was performed with the Qiagen DNeasy Blood Extraction Kit. V and J are truncated by 2 bases and 5 bases respectively, leaving an intervening sequence of 7 bases. From the cysteine through the phenylalanine, the CDR3 covers 12 amino acids. Here the CDR3 DNA is all that survives: 36 bases in frame from base 1. CDR1 and CDR2 were assigned from the germline V gene as MNHEY and SVGAGI. Library prep was done by the immunoSEQ multiplex PCR assay. A mixture of 60 forward primers for TCR Vbeta segments and 13 reverse primers for TCR Jbeta segments was used in the multiplex PCR. The CDR3 region of rearranged TCR beta genes was amplified from genomic DNA by a multiplex PCR assay. Amplified TCR beta libraries were sequenced as 87-base-pair reads on the Illumina HiSeq System. The published analysis was carried out like this. Across the roughly 640 repertoires, a later analysis counted roughly 84 million unique TCR beta chains, around 11 million of which were shared by at least two donors. Raw reads were error-corrected and collapsed into unique sequences by a nearest-neighbor algorithm in which closely related sequences were merged to remove PCR and sequencing errors. To assign V, D and J gene segments, CDR3 sequences were aligned to IMGT reference sequences. For a sequence to be retained, at least a six-nucleotide match to both a V gene segment and a J gene segment was required. A rearrangement was called productive if the CDR3 had no stop codons and remained in frame with V and J, and every other rearrangement was called non-productive. Following IMGT convention, CDR3 was defined as the stretch from the second conserved V-encoded cysteine to the conserved J-encoded phenylalanine. The earlier analysis of about 610 of the donors excluded any sequence lacking an unambiguous match to a single V gene segment. An earlier analysis of fewer than 750 of the donors classified V segments as functional when productive rearrangements were above 56.7% and as segregating when the standard deviation between donors was above 5%. To diagnose cytomegalovirus status from the catalog of TCR beta chain sequences, a statistical classification framework was built. In a later analysis, TCR nucleotide sequences were compared against IMGT/GENE-DB human TR gene sequences so that V and J genes could be assigned. The TCRdist pipeline was used in a later analysis to assign CDR3 sequences and most-parsimonious VDJ recombination scenarios. In a later analysis, each TCR beta chain was defined by its CDR3 amino acid sequence together with its V-gene family, and reads without a unique V-gene family were excluded. In a later analysis, around 650 highly shared, low-generation-probability nucleotide sequences were removed to address suspected cross-contamination and a sequencing artifact. In a later analysis, a clonal expansion index was calculated for each public chain from normalized within-repertoire ranks of inferred template counts. Generation probabilities in a later analysis came from a VDJ recombination model fitted to out-of-frame rearrangements, and those results were checked against IGoR. Hypergeometric tests were used in a later analysis to score TCR-TCR, TCR-HLA and TCR-CMV co-occurrence, with a repertoire-size bias correction applied to the TCR pairs. A later analysis estimated false discovery rates by permuting HLA or CMV assignments 20 times. A later analysis grouped co-occurring TCRs with DBSCAN, adding TCRdist sequence similarity when clustering within HLA-allele-positive subsets. Co-occurrence clustering excluded repertoires with fewer than 30,000 or more than 120,000 public chains, plus five with anomalous nucleotide sharing. As stored in TCRdb, this immuneACCESS dataset retains in-frame rearrangements with V and J assigned. A fraction of the clones does not appear; measured against another copy, unresolved V genes explain less than half of the discrepancy, and the remainder lacks a known reason. V and J calls and clone size come straight from that table; D and trimming were deduced from the DNA. This sample gives more than 75,000 clones in total; approximately 84% of them show up just once. The top ten clones comprise 5.5% to 6.5% of the sample.

A single count supports this clone. Which antigen it targets is not known. Per-base qualities were not stored, and no clone one base away is much larger. The source is a woman aged 18-35 years in good health and CMV-seropositive. The specimen sequenced was PBMCs. Rearrangement joined TRBV6-5 to TRBJ2-7, and the D gene may be TRBD2, 5 bases matching. The DNA sequence reads TGTGCCAGCAGTTACGGAGGCCACGAGCAGTACTTC. This is translated as CASSYGGHEQYF.